This T cell receptor beta chain was captured in a study of persistence of HIV-infected CD4 T cells. For this clone: Its target is not known.

The libraries were made with immunoSEQ version 4 in survey mode. Sequencing was performed with immunoSEQ multiplex PCR; in TCRdb, only in-frame clones are kept and a portion is missing. In the table there are about 40,000 clones, around 78% of which are singletons. Cells were stimulated with overlapping HIV-1 Gag 15-mer peptides. CD40L/CD69 double-negative CD45RO-high memory CD4+ T cells were collected. CDR3 size: 16 residues. The germline CDR1 and CDR2 sequences are SGHDT and YYEEEE. The ends lost 3 bases at V and 3 bases at J; junction bases unmatched: 5. The source material was CD4+ T cells sorted from PBMCs after 18-hour stimulation, sampled from a patient who received antiretroviral therapy. V and J are TRBV5-6 and TRBJ2-1, with 11 bases identical to TRBD1. The origin of this receptor is an adult man with HIV who was CMV-seropositive. CDR3 loop: CASSWTGTGGYNEQFF. Here the CDR3 DNA reads TGTGCCAGCAGCTGGACCGGGACAGGGGGCTACAATGAGCAGTTCTTC.